This T cell receptor (beta chain) is drawn from a study of blood T cell repertoires in COVID-19. On the study more broadly: T cells, B-cell-depleted T cells, or PBMCs supplied cDNA or gDNA.

Here immunoSEQ multiplex PCR was the method, and the copy in TCRdb shows in-frame clones only, minus some. The table lists about 140,000 clones, 87% of them singletons, with around 4.5% in the top ten. V was cut by 8 bases and J by 4 bases, with 8 bases left in between. The CDR3 is made up of 11 amino acids. Germline V gene sequence: CDR1 MNHEY, CDR2 SMNVEV (reference sequence). The clonotype comes from a woman between 35 and 50 years old with acute or convalescent COVID-19. Sequences were obtained from peripheral blood. This rearrangement joins TRBV27 to TRBJ1-2; a weak D match, TRBD1 (6 bases). CDR3 sequence: CASRGAYGYTF. The CDR3 DNA reads as TGTGCCAGCCGGGGGGCCTATGGCTACACCTTC.